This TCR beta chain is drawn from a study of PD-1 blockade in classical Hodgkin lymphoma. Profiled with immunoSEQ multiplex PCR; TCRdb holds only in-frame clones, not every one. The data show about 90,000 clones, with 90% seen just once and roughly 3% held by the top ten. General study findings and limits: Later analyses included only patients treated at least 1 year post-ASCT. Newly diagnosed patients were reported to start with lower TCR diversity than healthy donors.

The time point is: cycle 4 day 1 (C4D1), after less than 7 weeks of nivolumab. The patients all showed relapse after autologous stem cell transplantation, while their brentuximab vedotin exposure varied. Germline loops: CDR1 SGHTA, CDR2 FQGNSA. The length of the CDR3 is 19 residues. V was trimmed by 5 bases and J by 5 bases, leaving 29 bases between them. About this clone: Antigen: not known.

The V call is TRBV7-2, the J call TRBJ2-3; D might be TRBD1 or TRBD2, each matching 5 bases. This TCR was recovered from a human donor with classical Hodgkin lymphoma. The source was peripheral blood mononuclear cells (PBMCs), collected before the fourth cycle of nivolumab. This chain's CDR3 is CASSPLLPDPDTSGDTQYF. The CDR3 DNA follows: TGTGCCAGCAGCCCCCTTTTACCCGACCCGGACACGAGCGGAGATACGCAGTATTTT.